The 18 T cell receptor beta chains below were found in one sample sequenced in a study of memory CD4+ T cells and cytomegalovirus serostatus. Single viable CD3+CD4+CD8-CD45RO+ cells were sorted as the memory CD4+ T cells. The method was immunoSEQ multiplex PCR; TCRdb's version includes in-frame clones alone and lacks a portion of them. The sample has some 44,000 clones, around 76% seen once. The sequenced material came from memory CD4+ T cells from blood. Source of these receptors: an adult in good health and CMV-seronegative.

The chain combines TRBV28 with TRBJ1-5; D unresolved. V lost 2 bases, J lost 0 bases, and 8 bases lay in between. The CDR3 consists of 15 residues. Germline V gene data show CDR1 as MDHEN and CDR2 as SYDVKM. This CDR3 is CASSLGVYSNQPQHF. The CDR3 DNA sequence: TGTGCCAGCAGTTTAGGGGTCTATAGCAATCAGCCCCAGCATTTT.

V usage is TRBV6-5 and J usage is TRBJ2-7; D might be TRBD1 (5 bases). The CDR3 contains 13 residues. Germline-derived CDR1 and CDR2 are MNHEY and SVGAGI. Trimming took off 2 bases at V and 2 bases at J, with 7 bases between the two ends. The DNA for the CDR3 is TGTGCCAGCAGTTACCCAGGGACCTACGAGCAGTACTTC. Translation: CASSYPGTYEQYF.

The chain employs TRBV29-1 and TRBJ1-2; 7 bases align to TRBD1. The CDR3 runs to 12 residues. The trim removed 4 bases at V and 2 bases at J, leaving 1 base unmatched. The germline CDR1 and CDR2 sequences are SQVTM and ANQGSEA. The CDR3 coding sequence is TGCAGCGTTGGACAGGGAAACTATGGCTACACCTTC. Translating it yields CSVGQGNYGYTF.

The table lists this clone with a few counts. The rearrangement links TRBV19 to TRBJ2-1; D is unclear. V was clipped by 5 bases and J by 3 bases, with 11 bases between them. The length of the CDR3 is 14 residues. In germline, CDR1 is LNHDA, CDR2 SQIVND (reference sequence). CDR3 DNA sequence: TGTGCCAGTAGTGAGACGGAGATCTACAATGAGCAGTTCTTC. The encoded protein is CASSETEIYNEQFF.

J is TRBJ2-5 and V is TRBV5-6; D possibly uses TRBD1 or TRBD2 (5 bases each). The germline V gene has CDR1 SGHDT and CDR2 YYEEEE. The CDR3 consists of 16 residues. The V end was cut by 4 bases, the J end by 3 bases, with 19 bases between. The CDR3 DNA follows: TGTGCCAGCAGCCCGGCGAAAAGGGACGTTAAAGAGACCCAGTACTTC. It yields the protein CASSPAKRDVKETQYF.

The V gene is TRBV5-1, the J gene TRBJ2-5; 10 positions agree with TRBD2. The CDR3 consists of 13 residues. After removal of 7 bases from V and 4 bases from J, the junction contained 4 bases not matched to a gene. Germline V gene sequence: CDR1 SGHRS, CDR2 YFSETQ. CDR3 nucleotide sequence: TGCGCCAGCCTCGCTAGCGGGGGAGAGACCCAGTACTTC. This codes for CASLASGGETQYF.

For the CDR3, the DNA is TGTGCCAGCAGCCCTCAAGTCGGACAGACCCCCCAGCGGGATACGCAGTATTTT. Its protein product is CASSPQVGQTPQRDTQYF. The chain recombines TRBV14 with TRBJ2-3, with D possibly matching TRBD1 (6 bases). This CDR3 contains 18 residues. Trimming pared 4 bases from V and 6 bases from J, leaving 26 bases between. Germline V gene data show CDR1 as SGHDN and CDR2 as FVKESK.

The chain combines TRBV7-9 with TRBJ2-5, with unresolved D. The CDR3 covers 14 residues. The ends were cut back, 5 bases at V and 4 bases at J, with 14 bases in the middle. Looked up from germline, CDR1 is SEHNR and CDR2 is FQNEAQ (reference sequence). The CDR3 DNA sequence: TGTGCCAGCAGCCCCCTTCTGACGGGAGAGACCCAGTACTTC. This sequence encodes CASSPLLTGETQYF.

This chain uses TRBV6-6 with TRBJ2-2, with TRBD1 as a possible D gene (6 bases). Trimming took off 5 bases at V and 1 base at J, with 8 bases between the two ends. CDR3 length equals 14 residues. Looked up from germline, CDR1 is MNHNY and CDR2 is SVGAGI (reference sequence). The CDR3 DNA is TGTGCCAGCAGTCCGGGACAGAACACCGGGGAGCTGTTTTTT. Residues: CASSPGQNTGELFF.

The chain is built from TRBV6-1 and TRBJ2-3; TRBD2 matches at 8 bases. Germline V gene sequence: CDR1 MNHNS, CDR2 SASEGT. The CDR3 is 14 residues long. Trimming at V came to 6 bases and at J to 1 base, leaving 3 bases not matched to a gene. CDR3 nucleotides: TGTGCCAGCAGCGGTAGCGGGGGCACAGATACGCAGTATTTT. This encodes CASSGSGGTDTQYF.

CDR3 loop: CASSLRNSGGDTDTQYF. CDR3 nucleotide sequence: TGCGCCAGCAGTCTAAGGAATAGCGGGGGGGATACAGATACGCAGTATTTT. This sequence joins TRBV5-1 and TRBJ2-3; the match to TRBD2 covers 11 bases. CDR1 is SGHRS and CDR2 is YFSETQ in the germline V gene. V was pared by 5 bases and J by 3 bases, with 11 bases of the junction left unmatched. This CDR3 contains 17 residues.

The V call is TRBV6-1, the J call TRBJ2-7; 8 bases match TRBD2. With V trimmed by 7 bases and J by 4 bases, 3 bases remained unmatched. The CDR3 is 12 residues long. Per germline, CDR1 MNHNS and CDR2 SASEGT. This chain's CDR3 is CASKGLAYEQYF. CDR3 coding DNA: TGTGCCAGCAAAGGACTAGCTTACGAGCAGTACTTC.

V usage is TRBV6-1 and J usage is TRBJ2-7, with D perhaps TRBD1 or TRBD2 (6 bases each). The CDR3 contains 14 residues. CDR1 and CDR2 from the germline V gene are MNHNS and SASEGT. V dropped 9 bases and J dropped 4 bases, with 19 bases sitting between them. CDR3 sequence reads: CASGGAYRAYEQYF. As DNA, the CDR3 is TGTGCCAGTGGCGGGGCGTACAGGGCATACGAGCAGTACTTC.

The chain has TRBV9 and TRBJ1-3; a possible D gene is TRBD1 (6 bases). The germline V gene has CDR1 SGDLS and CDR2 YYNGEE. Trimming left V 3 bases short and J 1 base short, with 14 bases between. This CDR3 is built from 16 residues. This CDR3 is CASSDTGLLSGNTIYF. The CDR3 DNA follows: TGTGCCAGCAGCGATACAGGGCTACTTTCTGGAAACACCATATATTTT.

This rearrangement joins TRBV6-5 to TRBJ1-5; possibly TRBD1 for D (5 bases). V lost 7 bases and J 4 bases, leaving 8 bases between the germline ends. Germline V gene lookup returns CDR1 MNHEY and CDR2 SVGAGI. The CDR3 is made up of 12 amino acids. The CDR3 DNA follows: TGTGCCAGCAAAAGGGGTAATCAGCCCCAGCATTTT. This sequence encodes CASKRGNQPQHF.

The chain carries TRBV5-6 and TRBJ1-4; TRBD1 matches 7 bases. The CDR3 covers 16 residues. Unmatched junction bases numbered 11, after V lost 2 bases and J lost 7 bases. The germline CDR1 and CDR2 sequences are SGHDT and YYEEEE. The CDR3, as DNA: TGTGCCAGCAGCTTTATGGTGGCGGAGGGGGCTGAAAAACTGTTTTTT. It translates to CASSFMVAEGAEKLFF.

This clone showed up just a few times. This chain's CDR3 is CASSVGTGGYNEQFF. As DNA, the CDR3 is TGTGCCAGCAGCGTAGGGACAGGGGGCTACAATGAGCAGTTCTTC. This chain uses TRBV9 with TRBJ2-1; 10 nucleotides line up with TRBD1. There are 15 residues in the CDR3. Trimming cost V 0 bases and J 3 bases; bases outside gene matches: 0. In germline, CDR1 is SGDLS, CDR2 YYNGEE.

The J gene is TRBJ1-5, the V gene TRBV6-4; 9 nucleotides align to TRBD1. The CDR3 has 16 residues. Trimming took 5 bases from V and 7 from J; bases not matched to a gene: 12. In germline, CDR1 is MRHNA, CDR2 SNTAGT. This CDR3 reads CASSSPPGQGSQPQHF. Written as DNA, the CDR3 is TGTGCCAGCAGTTCACCGCCGGGACAGGGTTCGCAGCCCCAGCATTTT.